The next 30 T cell receptor beta chains were all read from a single sample in a study of T cell changes during pregnancy in multiple sclerosis. Using immunoSEQ multiplex PCR, the repertoire was profiled, and TCRdb retains in-frame clones only, with some absent. Here the sample spans approximately 65,000 clones, around 96% being singletons. This specimen consisted of CD8+ T cells from peripheral blood mononuclear cells, obtained after pregnancy. The receptors here all came from a female donor with multiple sclerosis, enrolled in a pregnancy study.

The genes are TRBV28 and TRBJ1-2; no definite D call. The germline gives CDR1 MDHEN, CDR2 SYDVKM. This CDR3 has 13 amino acids. The V gene lost 3 bases and the J gene lost 6 bases, with 11 bases spanning the gap. The CDR3 bases are TGTGCCAGCAGTTTTAGGTATGCGGATGGCTACACCTTC. Amino acids: CASSFRYADGYTF.

This chain connects TRBV6-5 to TRBJ2-1; D gene ambiguous. This CDR3 contains 14 residues. The germline V and J ends were trimmed by 7 bases and 8 bases, with 18 bases remaining between them. Germline V gene data show CDR1 as MNHEY and CDR2 as SVGAGI. CDR3 loop: CASTSINGFHEQFF. CDR3 DNA: TGTGCCAGCACATCAATTAACGGGTTTCATGAGCAGTTCTTC.

The chain is built from TRBV2 and TRBJ2-7, with unresolved D. This CDR3 contains 12 residues. V shed 11 bases and J shed 2 bases, with 13 bases lying between them. Germline lookup yields CDR1 SNHLY and CDR2 FYNNEI. This CDR3 reads CARETETYEQYF. The DNA for the CDR3 is TGTGCCCGAGAGACGGAGACCTACGAGCAGTACTTC.

This clone was observed once. The chain uses TRBV27 and TRBJ2-1; maybe TRBD1 (6 bases). This CDR3 spans 15 amino acids. Deletions cut 5 bases from V and 4 bases from J, with 15 bases between. Germline V gene data show CDR1 as MNHEY and CDR2 as SMNVEV (reference sequence). CDR3 nucleotides: TGTGCCAGCAGTCTTGACAGGCCATCTTACAATGAGCAGTTCTTC. This gives the protein CASSLDRPSYNEQFF.

J is TRBJ2-7 and V is TRBV19, with 12 bases matching TRBD2. J gave up 4 bases and V 5 bases, and 3 bases lay outside the gene matches. The CDR3 is made up of 14 amino acids. Germline lookup yields CDR1 LNHDA and CDR2 SQIVND (reference sequence). The CDR3 sequence: CASSPGLAGYEQYF. Here the CDR3 DNA reads TGTGCCAGTAGTCCAGGACTAGCGGGATACGAGCAGTACTTC.

V is TRBV29-1 and J is TRBJ2-7; the D gene is possibly TRBD2 (5 bases). V was trimmed by 3 bases and J by 1 base, leaving 16 bases between them. The germline V gene encodes CDR1 SQVTM and CDR2 ANQGSEA. This CDR3 region has 15 residues. CDR3 nucleotide sequence: TGCAGCGTTGAGAGGGCACCGACCTATTCCTACGAGCAGTACTTC. Residues: CSVERAPTYSYEQYF.

This clone was counted a single time. This rearrangement joins TRBV5-6 to TRBJ2-3; the match to TRBD2 covers 13 bases. CDR1 is SGHDT, CDR2 YYEEEE, per germline. CDR3 length: 15 amino acids. J gave up 4 bases and V 5 bases, and 4 bases lay outside the gene matches. The CDR3 coding sequence is TGTGCCAGCAGACCCGGGACTAGCGGGGCAGATACGCAGTATTTT. This sequence encodes CASRPGTSGADTQYF.

This chain connects TRBV11-2 to TRBJ2-3; TRBD2 matches 11 bases. CDR1 SGHAT and CDR2 FQNNGV come from the germline V gene. V trimming: 5 bases; J trimming: 14 bases; junction bases outside the gene matches: 9. This CDR3 has 13 amino acids. CDR3 sequence (DNA): TGTGCCAGCAGCCCTGCTAGCGGGAGGACCCCGTATTTT. Protein sequence: CASSPASGRTPYF.

This clone occurred once. The chain is built from TRBV7-8 and TRBJ2-3, with D perhaps TRBD2 (5 bases). Trimming took 2 bases from V and 0 from J, leaving 15 bases between them. There are 17 residues in the CDR3. Germline V gene lookup returns CDR1 SGHVS and CDR2 FQNEAQ. DNA for the CDR3: TGTGCCAGCAGCTTAAGGGCGGTAGCGAGCAGCACAGATACGCAGTATTTT. It yields the protein CASSLRAVASSTDTQYF. The variable domain in full, with the rest retrieved from reference TRBV7-8 and TRBJ2-3, is GAGVSQSPRYKVAKRGQDVALRCDPISGHVSLFWYQQALGQGPEFLTYFQNEAQLDKSGLPSDRFFAERPEGSVSTLKIQRTQQEDSAVYLCASSLRAVASSTDTQYFGPGTRLTVL.

This sequence joins TRBV14 and TRBJ1-1; D gene unclear. The germline V and J ends were trimmed by 1 base and 11 bases, with 14 bases remaining between them. This CDR3 is 13 amino acids long. Germline V gene sequence: CDR1 SGHDN, CDR2 FVKESK. This chain's CDR3 is CASSQGAGGYAFF. The CDR3 nucleotides are TGTGCCAGCAGCCAAGGGGCGGGAGGTTACGCTTTCTTT.

The chain is built from TRBV27 and TRBJ2-5; D not resolved. The DNA end lines up better with TRBJ2-7; the J call may be wrong. The germline V gene encodes CDR1 MNHEY and CDR2 SMNVEV (reference sequence). This CDR3 has 16 amino acids. The CDR3 is CASSLTPLVATYEQYF. The CDR3 coding sequence is TGTGCCAGCAGCCTCACCCCTCTGGTCGCCACCTACGAGCAGTACTTC.

The V and J genes are TRBV7-9 and TRBJ2-5; 12 bases match TRBD1. The CDR3 covers 16 residues. V trimming: 6 bases; J trimming: 4 bases; junction bases outside the gene matches: 9. Germline loops: CDR1 SEHNR, CDR2 FQNEAQ (reference sequence). The CDR3 DNA sequence: TGTGCCAGCAGTCGCGGGACAGGGGGCGCGGGAGAGACCCAGTACTTC. Amino acid sequence: CASSRGTGGAGETQYF.

The chain has TRBV5-6 and TRBJ2-3; D may be TRBD1 (6 bases). Trimming pared 0 bases from V and 1 base from J, leaving 6 bases between. The CDR3 loop spans 14 amino acids. Germline V gene data show CDR1 as SGHDT and CDR2 as YYEEEE. CDR3 loop: CASSLGGRTDTQYF. CDR3 coding DNA: TGTGCCAGCAGCTTGGGGGGGCGCACAGATACGCAGTATTTT.

The chain links TRBV12-2 to TRBJ1-1; the table's D call, TRBD1, has no DNA check behind it. TRBV12-2 has pseudogene status. This CDR3 spans 12 amino acids. CDR3 in amino acids: CASSRGNTEAFF. For the CDR3, the DNA is TGTGCAAGTTCAAGGGGTAACACTGAAGCTTTCTTT.

The chain joins TRBV7-6 to TRBJ2-6; TRBD1 is a possible D gene (5 bases). Germline V CDR1 and CDR2: SGHVS, FNYEAQ. There are 18 residues in the CDR3. Trimming left V 0 bases short and J 1 base short, with 13 bases between. CDR3 protein: CASSLAVGQGSGANVLTF. As DNA, the CDR3 is TGTGCCAGCAGCTTAGCGGTAGGGCAGGGATCTGGGGCCAACGTCCTGACTTTC. Using reference TRBV7-6 and TRBJ2-6 for the parts outside the CDR3, the full variable domain is GAGVSQSPRYKVTKRGQDVALRCDPISGHVSLYWYRQALGQGPEFLTYFNYEAQQDKSGLPNDRFSAERPEGSISTLTIQRTEQRDSAMYRCASSLAVGQGSGANVLTFGAGSRLTVL.

The rearrangement joins TRBV5-1 to TRBJ2-7; TRBD1 matches 8 bases. The CDR3 loop spans 14 amino acids. J lost 5 bases, V lost 4 bases, and 8 bases had no gene match. CDR1 and CDR2 (germline): SGHRS, YFSETQ. This CDR3 reads CASSVSGGIHEQYF. CDR3 coding DNA: TGCGCCAGCAGCGTATCAGGGGGCATCCACGAGCAGTACTTC.

This rearrangement joins TRBV2 to TRBJ2-5, with D maybe TRBD1 (6 bases). The CDR3 has 14 amino acids. Trimming took 3 bases from V and 5 from J, leaving 13 bases between them. Germline V gene lookup returns CDR1 SNHLY and CDR2 FYNNEI. In nucleotides, the CDR3 is TGTGCCAGCAGTGAGGTAAACAGGGCGGAGACCCAGTACTTC. It specifies CASSEVNRAETQYF.

This chain joins TRBV27 and TRBJ2-7, with D possibly being TRBD2 (5 bases). Trimming took 1 base from V and 3 from J, leaving 10 bases between them. The CDR3 is made up of 14 amino acids. Germline V gives CDR1 MNHEY, CDR2 SMNVEV (reference sequence). CDR3 bases: TGTGCCAGCAGTTTATACGGGATCGGCTACGAGCAGTACTTC. Amino acids: CASSLYGIGYEQYF.

The V and J genes are TRBV30 and TRBJ2-3, with 14 bases matching TRBD2. With 0 bases clipped from V and 6 bases from J, the junction kept 2 bases outside the gene matches. Germline V gene data show CDR1 as GTSNPN and CDR2 as SVGIG (reference sequence). The CDR3 is made up of 15 amino acids. The CDR3 is CAWSVGTSGSDTQYF. DNA of the CDR3: TGTGCCTGGAGTGTAGGGACTAGCGGGAGTGATACGCAGTATTTT.

In this sample, this clone turned up many times. The rearrangement uses TRBV9 and TRBJ2-7; the match to TRBD1 covers 7 bases. CDR1 is SGDLS, CDR2 YYNGEE, per germline. V lost 4 bases and J lost 2; bases outside the gene matches: 6. The CDR3 spans 14 residues. The chain's CDR3 is CASSYRDSTYEQYF. CDR3 nucleotide sequence: TGTGCCAGCAGCTACAGGGACAGCACCTACGAGCAGTACTTC.

This clone was detected only once. In DNA, the CDR3 is TGCGCCAGCAGCCAAGTCGACAGGTCCTCCTACGAGCAGTACTTC. This translates into CASSQVDRSSYEQYF. V gene TRBV4-1 combines with J gene TRBJ2-7; D is possibly TRBD1 (6 bases). Trimming removed 1 base at V and 0 bases at J, with 10 bases between. This CDR3 is built from 15 residues. CDR1 MGHRA and CDR2 YSYEKL come from the germline V gene.

The J gene is TRBJ2-7, the V gene TRBV7-9; D might be TRBD2 (5 bases). Germline V gene sequence: CDR1 SEHNR, CDR2 FQNEAQ (reference sequence). This CDR3 has 13 amino acids. The ends were cut back, 1 base at V and 3 bases at J, with 7 bases in the middle. In DNA form, the CDR3 reads TGTGCCAGCAGCTTAGTCGGGAACTACGAGCAGTACTTC. It codes for CASSLVGNYEQYF.

This sequence joins TRBV6-1 and TRBJ2-3; unclear D gene. The V gene lost 2 bases and the J gene lost 2 bases, with 8 bases spanning the gap. The CDR3 length is 14 residues. Germline CDR1 reads MNHNS; CDR2 reads SASEGT. CDR3 loop: CASSETLFTDTQYF. CDR3 DNA sequence: TGTGCCAGCAGTGAAACACTATTCACAGATACGCAGTATTTT.

The chain recombines TRBV28 with TRBJ2-3; 8 bases match TRBD1. The ends lost 2 bases at V and 3 bases at J; junction bases unmatched: 7. The V gene's germline CDR1 is MDHEN and CDR2 SYDVKM. CDR3 length: 16 amino acids. The CDR3 here is CASSLGQGAGTDTQYF. The CDR3 nucleotides are TGTGCCAGCAGTTTAGGGCAGGGGGCGGGAACAGATACGCAGTATTTT.

The chain combines TRBV7-2 with TRBJ2-1, with 7 nucleotides matching TRBD1. V lost 2 bases and J lost 8; bases outside the gene matches: 9. Germline V lookup: CDR1 SGHTA, CDR2 FQGNSA. The CDR3 consists of 15 residues. The CDR3 DNA is TGTGCCAGCAGCTTACCGCAGACAGGGACGGATGAGCAGTTCTTC. This codes for CASSLPQTGTDEQFF.

The V gene is TRBV7-9, the J gene TRBJ2-7, with 10 bases matching TRBD1. This CDR3 has 15 amino acids. Germline trimming cut 6 bases from V and 4 bases from J; bases unmatched to any gene: 9. The germline V gene has CDR1 SEHNR and CDR2 FQNEAQ (reference sequence). CDR3 nucleotides: TGTGCCAGCAGTTACCGGGACAGGGGAACTTACGAGCAGTACTTC. Translating it yields CASSYRDRGTYEQYF.

This chain joins TRBV9 and TRBJ2-7; 10 bases match TRBD1. J lost 6 bases, V lost 7 bases, and 1 base had no gene match. Germline V lookup: CDR1 SGDLS, CDR2 YYNGEE. The CDR3 extends over 11 amino acids. Here the CDR3 DNA reads TGTGCCAGCGGACAGGGGGGCGAGCAGTACTTC. Its protein product is CASGQGGEQYF.

The chain recombines TRBV5-6 with TRBJ2-3, with D possibly matching TRBD1 (6 bases). V lost 2 bases and J 2 bases, leaving 9 bases between the germline ends. Looked up from germline, CDR1 is SGHDT and CDR2 is YYEEEE. CDR3 length: 14 residues. CDR3 in DNA: TGTGCCAGCAGCTTAAGGGGGAACACAGATACGCAGTATTTT. Its translation: CASSLRGNTDTQYF. Filled out from reference TRBV5-6 and TRBJ2-3, the complete variable domain reads DAGVTQSPTHLIKTRGQQVTLRCSPKSGHDTVSWYQQALGQGPQFIFQYYEEEERQRGNFPDRFSGHQFPNYSSELNVNALLLGDSALYLCASSLRGNTDTQYFGPGTRLTVL.

A single count supports this clone. The rearrangement uses TRBV19 and TRBJ2-7; 10 bases line up with TRBD1. The germline V gene has CDR1 LNHDA and CDR2 SQIVND (reference sequence). V shed 2 bases and J 3 bases; nucleotides not matched to a gene: 4. The CDR3 consists of 15 residues. The CDR3, as DNA: TGTGCCAGTAGTATATCGACAGGGGGCCTCTACGAGCAGTACTTC. Translation: CASSISTGGLYEQYF.

The chain couples TRBV27 to TRBJ1-1; D is possibly TRBD1 (6 bases). CDR3 length: 15 amino acids. The germline V and J ends were trimmed by 2 bases and 1 base, with 11 bases remaining between them. Germline-derived CDR1 and CDR2 are MNHEY and SMNVEV (reference sequence). The CDR3, as DNA: TGTGCCAGCAGTTTAACGGCGACAGGGAACACTGAAGCTTTCTTT. This sequence encodes CASSLTATGNTEAFF.